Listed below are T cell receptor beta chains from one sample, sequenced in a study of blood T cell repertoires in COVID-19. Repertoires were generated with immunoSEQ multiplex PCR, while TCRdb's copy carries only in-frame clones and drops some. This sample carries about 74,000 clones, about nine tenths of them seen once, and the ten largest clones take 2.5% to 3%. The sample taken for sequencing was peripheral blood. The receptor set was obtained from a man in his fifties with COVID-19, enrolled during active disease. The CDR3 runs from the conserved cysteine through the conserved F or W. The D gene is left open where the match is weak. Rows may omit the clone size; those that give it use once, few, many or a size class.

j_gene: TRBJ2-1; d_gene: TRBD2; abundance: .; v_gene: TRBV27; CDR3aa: CASSSSGIRNEQFF; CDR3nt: TGTGCCAGCAGTTCTAGCGGGATTCGCAATGAGCAGTTCTTC
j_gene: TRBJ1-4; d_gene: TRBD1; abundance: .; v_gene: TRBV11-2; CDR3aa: CASSFTGATNEKLFF; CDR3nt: TGTGCCAGCAGCTTTACAGGGGCAACTAATGAAAAACTGTTTTTT
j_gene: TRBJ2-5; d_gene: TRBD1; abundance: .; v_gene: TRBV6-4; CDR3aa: CASSSGTGETQYF; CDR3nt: TGTGCCAGCAGTTCCGGGACAGGGGAGACCCAGTACTTC
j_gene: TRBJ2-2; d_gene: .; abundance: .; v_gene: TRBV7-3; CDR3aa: CASSLNAGHSNTGELFF; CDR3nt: TGTGCCAGCAGCTTAAATGCAGGGCATTCGAACACCGGGGAGCTGTTTTTT
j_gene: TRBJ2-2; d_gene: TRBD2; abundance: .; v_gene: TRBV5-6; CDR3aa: CASSAGLAGVWTGELFF; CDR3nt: TGTGCCAGCAGCGCGGGACTAGCGGGAGTTTGGACCGGGGAGCTGTTTTTT
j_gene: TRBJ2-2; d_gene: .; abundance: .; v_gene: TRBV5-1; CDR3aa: CASSLTTTNTGELFF; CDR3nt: TGCGCCAGCAGCTTGACAACTACGAACACCGGGGAGCTGTTTTTT
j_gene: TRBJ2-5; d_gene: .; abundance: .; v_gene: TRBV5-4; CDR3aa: CASRRDSQETQYF; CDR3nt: TGTGCCAGCAGGCGGGACAGCCAAGAGACCCAGTACTTC
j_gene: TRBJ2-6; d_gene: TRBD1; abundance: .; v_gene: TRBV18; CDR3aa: CASSRPGTGSGANVLTF; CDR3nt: TGTGCCAGCTCACGTCCCGGGACAGGGTCTGGGGCCAACGTCCTGACTTTC
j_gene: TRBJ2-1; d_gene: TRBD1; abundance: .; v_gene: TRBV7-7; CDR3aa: CASSSGTGGYNEQFF; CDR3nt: TGTGCTAGCAGCTCTGGGACAGGTGGCTACAATGAGCAGTTCTTC
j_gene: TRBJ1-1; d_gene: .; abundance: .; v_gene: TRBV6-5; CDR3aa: CASSYQGGGEAFF; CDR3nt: TGTGCCAGCAGCTACCAAGGTGGCGGTGAAGCTTTCTTT
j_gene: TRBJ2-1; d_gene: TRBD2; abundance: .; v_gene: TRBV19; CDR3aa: CASSIERTSGGYNEQFF; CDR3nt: TGTGCCAGTAGTATAGAGAGGACTAGCGGGGGGTACAATGAGCAGTTCTTC
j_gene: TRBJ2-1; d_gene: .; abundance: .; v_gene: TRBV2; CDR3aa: CASSSAGSSAGEQFF; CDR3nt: TGTGCCAGCAGTTCTGCAGGGTCTAGCGCCGGTGAGCAGTTCTTC
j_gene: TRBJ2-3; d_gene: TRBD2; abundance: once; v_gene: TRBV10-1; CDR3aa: CASRPGLAGEKDTQYF; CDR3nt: TGCGCCAGTCGGCCGGGACTAGCGGGAGAAAAGGATACGCAGTATTTT
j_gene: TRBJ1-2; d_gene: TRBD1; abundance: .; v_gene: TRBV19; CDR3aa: CATLPRTGYGYTF; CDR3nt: TGTGCCACCCTCCCGAGGACAGGCTATGGCTACACCTTC
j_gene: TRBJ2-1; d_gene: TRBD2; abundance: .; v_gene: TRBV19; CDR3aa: CASSILASGTDEQFF; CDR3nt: TGTGCCAGTAGTATTTTGGCTAGCGGGACCGATGAGCAGTTCTTC
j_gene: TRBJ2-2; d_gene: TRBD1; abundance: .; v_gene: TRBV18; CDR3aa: CASSPGQGTTGELFF; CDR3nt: TGTGCCAGCTCGCCGGGACAGGGGACCACCGGGGAGCTGTTTTTT
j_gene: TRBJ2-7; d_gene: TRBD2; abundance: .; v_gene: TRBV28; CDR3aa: CASGLLAYEQYF; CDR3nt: TGTGCCAGCGGCCTACTAGCGTACGAGCAGTACTTC
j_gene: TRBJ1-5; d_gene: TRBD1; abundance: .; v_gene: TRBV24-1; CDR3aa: CATRAGGTGNQPQHF; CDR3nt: TGTGCCACCAGAGCAGGGGGTACTGGCAATCAGCCCCAGCATTTT
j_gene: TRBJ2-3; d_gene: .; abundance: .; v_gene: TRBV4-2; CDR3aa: CASSQDPSLREAGADTQYF; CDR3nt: TGTGCCAGCAGCCAAGACCCCTCATTGAGGGAGGCCGGGGCAGATACGCAGTATTTT
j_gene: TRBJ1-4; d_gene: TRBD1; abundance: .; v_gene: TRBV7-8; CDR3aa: CASSQNRGQSNEKLFF; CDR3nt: TGTGCCAGCAGCCAAAACAGGGGACAGAGTAATGAAAAACTGTTTTTT
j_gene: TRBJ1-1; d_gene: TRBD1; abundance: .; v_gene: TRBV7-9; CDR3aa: CASIETGDGNTEAFF; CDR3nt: TGTGCCAGCATTGAGACAGGGGATGGGAACACTGAAGCTTTCTTT
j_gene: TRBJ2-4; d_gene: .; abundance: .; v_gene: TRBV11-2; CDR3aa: CASSLIQGKNIQYF; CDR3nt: TGTGCCAGCAGCTTAATACAGGGCAAAAACATTCAGTACTTC
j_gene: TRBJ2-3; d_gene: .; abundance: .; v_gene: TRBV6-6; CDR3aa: CASSYIMGPSTDTQYF; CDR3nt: TGTGCCAGCAGTTACATTATGGGGCCGAGCACAGATACGCAGTATTTT
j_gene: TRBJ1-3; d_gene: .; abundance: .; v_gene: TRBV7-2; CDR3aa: CASSFSQRGNTIYF; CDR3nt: TGTGCCAGCAGCTTCTCACAACGTGGAAACACCATATATTTT
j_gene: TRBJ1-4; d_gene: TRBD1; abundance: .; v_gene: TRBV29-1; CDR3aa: CSGPGQPRMNEKLFF; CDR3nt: TGCAGCGGCCCGGGACAGCCTAGAATGAACGAAAAACTGTTTTTT
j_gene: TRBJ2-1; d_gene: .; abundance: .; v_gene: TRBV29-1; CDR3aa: CSVVTHNEQFF; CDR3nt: TGCAGCGTTGTGACTCACAATGAGCAGTTCTTC
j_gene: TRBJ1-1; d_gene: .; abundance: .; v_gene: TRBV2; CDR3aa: CASSVTEDTEAFF; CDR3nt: TGTGCCAGCAGTGTGACCGAGGACACTGAAGCTTTCTTT
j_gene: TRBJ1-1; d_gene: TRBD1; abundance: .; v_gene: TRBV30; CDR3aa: CAWSPGQGTEAFF; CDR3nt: TGTGCCTGGAGTCCGGGACAGGGCACTGAAGCTTTCTTT
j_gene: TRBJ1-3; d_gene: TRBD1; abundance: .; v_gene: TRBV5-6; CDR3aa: CASSLPDRDSGNTIYF; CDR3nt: TGTGCCAGCAGCCTCCCGGACAGGGATTCTGGAAACACCATATATTTT
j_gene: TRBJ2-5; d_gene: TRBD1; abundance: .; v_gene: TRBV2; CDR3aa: CASRGTGVLQETQYF; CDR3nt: TGTGCCAGCAGGGGGACAGGGGTGTTGCAAGAGACCCAGTACTTC
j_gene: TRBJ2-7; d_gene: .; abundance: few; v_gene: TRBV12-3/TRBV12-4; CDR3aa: CASSGGAGHEQYF; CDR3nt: TGTGCCAGCAGTGGGGGGGCAGGGCACGAGCAGTACTTC
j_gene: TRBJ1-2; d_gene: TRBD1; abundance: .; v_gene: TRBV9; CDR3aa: CASSIPRRGGSYGYTF; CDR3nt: TGTGCCAGCAGCATACCCCGACGAGGGGGCAGTTATGGCTACACCTTC
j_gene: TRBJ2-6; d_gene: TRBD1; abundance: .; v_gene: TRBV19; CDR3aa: CASNPGTGKPGANVLTF; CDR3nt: TGTGCCAGTAACCCCGGGACAGGGAAGCCTGGGGCCAACGTCCTGACTTTC
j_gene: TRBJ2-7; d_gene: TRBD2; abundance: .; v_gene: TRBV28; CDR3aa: CASSSSGSYEQYF; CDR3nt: TGTGCCAGCAGTTCTAGCGGGAGCTACGAGCAGTACTTC
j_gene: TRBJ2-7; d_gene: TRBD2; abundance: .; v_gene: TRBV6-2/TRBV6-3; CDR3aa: CASSYAGGRYEQYF; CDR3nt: TGTGCCAGCAGTTACGCTGGCGGGAGATACGAGCAGTACTTC
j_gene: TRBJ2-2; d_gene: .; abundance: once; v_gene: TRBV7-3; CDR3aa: CASSSSNTGELFF; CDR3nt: TGTGCCAGCAGCTCCTCGAACACCGGGGAGCTGTTTTTT
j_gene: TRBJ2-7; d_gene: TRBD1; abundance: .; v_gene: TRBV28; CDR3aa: CASRITGTDYEQYF; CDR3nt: TGTGCCAGCAGGATTACCGGGACAGACTACGAGCAGTACTTC
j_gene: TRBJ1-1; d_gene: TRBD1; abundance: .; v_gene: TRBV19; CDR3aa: CASRQGGRDTEAFF; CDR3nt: TGTGCCAGCCGCCAAGGGGGCCGGGACACTGAAGCTTTCTTT
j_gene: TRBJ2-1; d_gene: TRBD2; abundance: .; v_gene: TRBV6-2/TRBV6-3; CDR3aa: CASSRAGSNEQFF; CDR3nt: TGTGCCAGCAGTCGAGCGGGGAGCAATGAGCAGTTCTTC